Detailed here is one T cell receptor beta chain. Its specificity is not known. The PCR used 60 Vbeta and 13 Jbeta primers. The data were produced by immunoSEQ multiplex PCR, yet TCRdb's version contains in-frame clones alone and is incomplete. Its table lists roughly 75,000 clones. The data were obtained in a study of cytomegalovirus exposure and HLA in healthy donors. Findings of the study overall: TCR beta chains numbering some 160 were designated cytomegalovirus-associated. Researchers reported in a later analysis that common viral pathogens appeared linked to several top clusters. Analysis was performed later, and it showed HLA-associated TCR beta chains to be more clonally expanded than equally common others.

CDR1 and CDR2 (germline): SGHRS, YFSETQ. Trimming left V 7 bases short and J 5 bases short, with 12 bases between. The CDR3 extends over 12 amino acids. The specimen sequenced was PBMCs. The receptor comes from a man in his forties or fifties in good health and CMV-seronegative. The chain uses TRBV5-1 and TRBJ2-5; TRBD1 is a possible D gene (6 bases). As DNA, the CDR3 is TGCGCCAGCTGGGGGCAGGGCGAGACCCAGTACTTC. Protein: CASWGQGETQYF.